A selection of T cell receptor beta chains follows, all from one sample in a study of CD8+CD57+ T cells in acquired aplastic anemia. One entry per CDR3 protein results from TCRdb running MiXCR on the reads. Found here are 200,000 to 250,000 distinct CDR3 sequences, roughly two thirds of them singletons; the top ten hold roughly three fifths. Sequences were obtained from sorted CD4+, CD8+, or CD8+CD57+ T cells (not recorded which) from PBMCs. These receptors originate from a human donor with aplastic anemia. Each CDR3 is given with its conserved first and last residue. Each record gives: D gene, J gene, V gene, CDR3 DNA, CDR3 protein. A D gene is named only where the DNA matches it firmly.

d_call: -; j_call: TRBJ2-2; v_call: TRBV7-9; cdr3_nt: TGTGCCAGCACCCTATTTTCCTCCGCGAACACCGGGGAGCTGTTTTTT; cdr3_aa: CASTLFSSANTGELFF
d_call: TRBD2; j_call: TRBJ2-7; v_call: TRBV7-9; cdr3_nt: TGTGCCAGCAGCTTCGGGGCGGGGGGGTTGGAGCAGTACTTC; cdr3_aa: CASSFGAGGLEQYF
d_call: -; j_call: TRBJ2-1; v_call: TRBV12-5; cdr3_nt: TGTGCTAGTGGTTTGAACAGGTACAATGAGCAGTTCTTC; cdr3_aa: CASGLNRYNEQFF
d_call: -; j_call: TRBJ1-1; v_call: TRBV14; cdr3_nt: TGTGCCAGCAGCGCAATGGCAGGAGTGAACACTGAAGCTTTCTTT; cdr3_aa: CASSAMAGVNTEAFF
d_call: -; j_call: TRBJ1-2; v_call: TRBV19; cdr3_nt: TGTGCCAGCGCTCCGACAGGTGACTATGGCTACACCTTC; cdr3_aa: CASAPTGDYGYTF
d_call: -; j_call: TRBJ2-7; v_call: TRBV7-8; cdr3_nt: TGTGCCAGCAGCCCAGACCAGCTAGGTGGCGGAACCTACGAGCAGTACTTC; cdr3_aa: CASSPDQLGGGTYEQYF
d_call: -; j_call: TRBJ2-3; v_call: TRBV7-9; cdr3_nt: TGTGCCAGCAGCTTAGGGGGAATAGGCACAGATACGCAGTATTTT; cdr3_aa: CASSLGGIGTDTQYF
d_call: -; j_call: TRBJ1-5; v_call: TRBV10-3; cdr3_nt: TGTGCCACCGGGGAAGGGGAACCCAATCAGCCCCAGCATTTT; cdr3_aa: CATGEGEPNQPQHF
d_call: -; j_call: TRBJ1-1; v_call: TRBV20-1; cdr3_nt: TGCAGGGCCTCGGACGGATTCTTAATGAACACTGAAGCTTTCTTT; cdr3_aa: CRASDGFLMNTEAFF
d_call: TRBD1; j_call: TRBJ1-2; v_call: TRBV24-1; cdr3_nt: TGTGCCACCAGTGTTACAGGGGACTATGGCTACACCTTC; cdr3_aa: CATSVTGDYGYTF
d_call: TRBD2; j_call: TRBJ2-5; v_call: TRBV20-1; cdr3_nt: TGCAGTGCTAGAGAGGCCCCCCCGAGCGGGAGTGGAGAGACCCAGTACTTC; cdr3_aa: CSAREAPPSGSGETQYF
d_call: -; j_call: TRBJ2-1; v_call: TRBV20-1; cdr3_nt: TGCAGTGCTAGCCTCCCGGGCTCCTACAATGAGCAGTTCTTC; cdr3_aa: CSASLPGSYNEQFF
d_call: -; j_call: TRBJ1-1; v_call: TRBV12-3/TRBV12-4; cdr3_nt: TGTGCCAGCAGTTTAGGGGTAAGGACTGAAGCTTTCTTT; cdr3_aa: CASSLGVRTEAFF
d_call: -; j_call: TRBJ2-7; v_call: TRBV5-1; cdr3_nt: TGCGCCAGCAGCTTGGACAGCGTCTACGAGCAGTACTTC; cdr3_aa: CASSLDSVYEQYF
d_call: TRBD2; j_call: TRBJ2-1; v_call: TRBV5-1; cdr3_nt: TGCGCCAGCAGCTTATCTGGGACTAGCGGACACAATGAGCAGTTCTTC; cdr3_aa: CASSLSGTSGHNEQFF
d_call: -; j_call: TRBJ2-7; v_call: TRBV10-1; cdr3_nt: TGCGCCAGCAGTGAGGGGGACAACTCCTACGAGCAGTACTTC; cdr3_aa: CASSEGDNSYEQYF
d_call: TRBD1; j_call: TRBJ2-3; v_call: TRBV15; cdr3_nt: TGTGCCACCAGCAGACCATTTCCGGGACAGGGGGCCCAAGGTGGTACGCAGTATTTT; cdr3_aa: CATSRPFPGQGAQGGTQYF